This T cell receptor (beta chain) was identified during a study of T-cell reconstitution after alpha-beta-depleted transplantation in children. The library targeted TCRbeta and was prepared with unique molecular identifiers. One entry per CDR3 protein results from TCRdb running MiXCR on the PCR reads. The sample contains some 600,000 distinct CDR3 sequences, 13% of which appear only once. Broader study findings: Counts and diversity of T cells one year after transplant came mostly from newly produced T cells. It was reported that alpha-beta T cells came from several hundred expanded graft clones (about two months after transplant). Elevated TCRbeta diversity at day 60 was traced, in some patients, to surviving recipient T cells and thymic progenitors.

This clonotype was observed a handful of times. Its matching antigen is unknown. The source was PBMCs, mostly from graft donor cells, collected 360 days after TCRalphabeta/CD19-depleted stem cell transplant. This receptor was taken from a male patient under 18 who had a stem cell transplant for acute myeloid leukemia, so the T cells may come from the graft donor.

CDR3 protein: CASSYRAGPSGNTIYF. As DNA, the CDR3 is TGTGCCAGCAGTTACAGGGCGGGCCCCTCTGGAAACACCATATATTTT. The V call is TRBV6-5, the J call TRBJ1-3; D ambiguous. CDR1 MNHEY and CDR2 SVGAGI come from the germline V gene. The CDR3 totals 16 residues. Between the trimmed V and J ends, which lost 2 bases and 0 bases, there was a span of 11 bases.